This TCR beta chain was sequenced during a study of cytomegalovirus exposure and HLA in healthy donors. With V trimmed by 4 bases and J by 5 bases, 8 bases remained unmatched. The V gene's germline CDR1 is MGHRA and CDR2 YSYEKL. This CDR3 is built from 15 residues. PCR amplification relied on 60 Vbeta primers (plus 13 Jbeta primers). TCRdb's copy holds only in-frame clones and misses some; the assay was immunoSEQ multiplex PCR. Of about 94,000 clones listed, approximately 76% are singletons. This sequence was found in a man between 35 and 55 years old in good health and CMV-seropositive. This rearrangement joins TRBV4-1 to TRBJ1-1; 9 bases are a match to TRBD1. The source material was PBMCs. CDR3 in DNA: TGCGCCAGCAGCCGAATACAGGGGGCCGGGACTGAAGCTTTCTTT. Translated, it gives CASSRIQGAGTEAFF.